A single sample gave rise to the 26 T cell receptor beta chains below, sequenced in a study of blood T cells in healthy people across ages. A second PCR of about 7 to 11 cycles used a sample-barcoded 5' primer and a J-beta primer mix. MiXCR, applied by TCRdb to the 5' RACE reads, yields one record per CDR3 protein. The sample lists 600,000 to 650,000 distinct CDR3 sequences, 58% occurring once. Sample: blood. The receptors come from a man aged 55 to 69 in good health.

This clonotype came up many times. CDR3 loop: CASSPGTVNNEKLFF. CDR3 DNA sequence: TGCGCCAGCAGCCCCGGGACGGTTAATAATGAAAAACTGTTTTTT. The chain uses TRBV4-1 and TRBJ1-4; tentatively, D is TRBD1 (5 bases). The V end lost 4 bases, the J end lost 4 bases, and 13 bases lay between the germline ends. The germline gives CDR1 MGHRA, CDR2 YSYEKL. The CDR3 length is 15 residues.

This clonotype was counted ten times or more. The CDR3 region has the DNA TGTGCCAGCAGCCTATCCGACAGGGACATCCACGAGCAGTACTTC. It specifies CASSLSDRDIHEQYF. The chain joins TRBV11-2 to TRBJ2-7, with 7 positions matching TRBD1. Trimming cost V 5 bases and J 5 bases; bases outside gene matches: 12. The CDR3 runs 15 residues. The V gene's germline CDR1 is SGHAT and CDR2 FQNNGV.

CDR3 sequence reads: CASSYTGLRETQYF. CDR3 coding DNA: TGTGCCAGCAGTTATACAGGACTACGAGAGACCCAGTACTTC. This rearrangement joins TRBV6-6 to TRBJ2-5, with D possibly being TRBD2 (6 bases). CDR1 and CDR2 (germline): MNHNY, SVGAGI (reference sequence). The CDR3 totals 14 residues. Deletions cut 3 bases from V and 4 bases from J, with 12 bases between.

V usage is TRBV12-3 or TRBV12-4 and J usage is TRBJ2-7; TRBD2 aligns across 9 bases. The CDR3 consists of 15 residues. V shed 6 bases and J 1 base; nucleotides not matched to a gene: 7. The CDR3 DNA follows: TGTGCCAGCAGCCCAGGAAGCGGGGGGTCCTACGAGCAGTACTTC. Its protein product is CASSPGSGGSYEQYF.

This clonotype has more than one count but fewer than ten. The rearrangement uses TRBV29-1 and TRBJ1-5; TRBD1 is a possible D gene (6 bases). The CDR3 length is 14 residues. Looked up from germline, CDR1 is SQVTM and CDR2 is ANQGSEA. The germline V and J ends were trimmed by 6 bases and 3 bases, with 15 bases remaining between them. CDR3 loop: CSVGQQGLNQPQHF. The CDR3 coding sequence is TGCAGCGTAGGGCAACAGGGTCTCAATCAGCCCCAGCATTTT.

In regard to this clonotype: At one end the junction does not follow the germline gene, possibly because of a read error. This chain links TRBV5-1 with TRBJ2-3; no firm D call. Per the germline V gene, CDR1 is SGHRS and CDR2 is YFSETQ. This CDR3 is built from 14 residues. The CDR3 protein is CAGSLQVSTDTQYF. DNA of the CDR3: TGCGCCGGCAGCTTGCAAGTCAGCACAGATACGCAGTATTTT.

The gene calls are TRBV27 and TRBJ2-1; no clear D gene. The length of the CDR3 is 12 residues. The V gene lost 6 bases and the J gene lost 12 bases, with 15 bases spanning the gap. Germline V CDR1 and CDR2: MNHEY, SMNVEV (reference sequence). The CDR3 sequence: CASSQFPGRQFF. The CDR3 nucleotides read TGTGCCAGCAGCCAATTCCCCGGCCGGCAGTTCTTC.

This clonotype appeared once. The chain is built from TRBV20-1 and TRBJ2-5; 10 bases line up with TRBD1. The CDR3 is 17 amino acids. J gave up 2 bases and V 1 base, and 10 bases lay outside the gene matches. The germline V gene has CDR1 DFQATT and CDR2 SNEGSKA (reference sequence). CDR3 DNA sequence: TGCAGTGCTAGAGTTGGGACAGGGGCCCCCCTGCAAGAGACCCAGTACTTC. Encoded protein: CSARVGTGAPLQETQYF.

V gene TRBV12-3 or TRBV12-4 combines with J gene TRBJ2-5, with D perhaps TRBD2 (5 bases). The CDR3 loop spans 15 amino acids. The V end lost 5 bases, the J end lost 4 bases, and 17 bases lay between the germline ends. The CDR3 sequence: CASSTLTTRGETQYF. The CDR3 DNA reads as TGTGCCAGCAGTACACTGACTACCCGGGGAGAGACCCAGTACTTC.

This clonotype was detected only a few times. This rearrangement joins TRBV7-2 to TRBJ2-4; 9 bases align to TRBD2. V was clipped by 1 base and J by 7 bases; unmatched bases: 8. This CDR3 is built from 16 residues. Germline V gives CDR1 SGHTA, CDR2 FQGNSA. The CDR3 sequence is CASSLGRLAEGNIQYF. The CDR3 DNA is TGTGCCAGCAGCTTAGGGCGACTAGCGGAGGGGAACATTCAGTACTTC. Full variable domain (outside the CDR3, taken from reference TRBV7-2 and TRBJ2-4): GAGVSQSPSNKVTEKGKDVELRCDPISGHTALYWYRQSLGQGLEFLIYFQGNSAPDKSGLPSDRFSAERTGGSVSTLTIQRTQQEDSAVYLCASSLGRLAEGNIQYFGAGTRLSVL.

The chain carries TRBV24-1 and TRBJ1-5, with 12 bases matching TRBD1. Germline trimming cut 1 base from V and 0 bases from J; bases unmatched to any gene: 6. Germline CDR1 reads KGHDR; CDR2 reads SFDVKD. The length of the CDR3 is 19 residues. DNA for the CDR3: TGTGCCACCAGTGATTTCGGGACAGGGGGCGACCATAGCAATCAGCCCCAGCATTTT. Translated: CATSDFGTGGDHSNQPQHF.

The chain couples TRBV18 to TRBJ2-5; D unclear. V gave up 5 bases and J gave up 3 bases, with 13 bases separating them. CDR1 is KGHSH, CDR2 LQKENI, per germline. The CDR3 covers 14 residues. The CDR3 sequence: CASSRFPQEETQYF. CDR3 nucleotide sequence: TGTGCCAGCTCAAGGTTTCCCCAAGAAGAGACCCAGTACTTC.

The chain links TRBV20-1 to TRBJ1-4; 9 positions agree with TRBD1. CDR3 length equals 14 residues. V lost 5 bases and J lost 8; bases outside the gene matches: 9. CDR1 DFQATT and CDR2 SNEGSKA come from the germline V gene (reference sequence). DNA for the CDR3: TGCAGTGCTCGCCCACAGGGGGCGCGGGAAAAACTGTTTTTT. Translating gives CSARPQGAREKLFF.

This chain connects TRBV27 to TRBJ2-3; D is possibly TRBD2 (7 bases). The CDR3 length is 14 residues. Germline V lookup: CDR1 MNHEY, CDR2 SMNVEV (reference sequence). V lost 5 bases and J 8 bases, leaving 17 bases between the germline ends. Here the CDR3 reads CASSEGGRVGTQYF. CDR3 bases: TGTGCCAGCAGTGAGGGGGGGCGAGTAGGTACGCAGTATTTT.

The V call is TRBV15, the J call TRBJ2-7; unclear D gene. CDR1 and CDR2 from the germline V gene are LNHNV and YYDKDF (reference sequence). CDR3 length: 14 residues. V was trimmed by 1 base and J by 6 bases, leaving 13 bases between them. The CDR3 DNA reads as TGTGCCACCAGCAGAGTCGAGATCCCCCTCGAGCAGTACTTC. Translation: CATSRVEIPLEQYF.

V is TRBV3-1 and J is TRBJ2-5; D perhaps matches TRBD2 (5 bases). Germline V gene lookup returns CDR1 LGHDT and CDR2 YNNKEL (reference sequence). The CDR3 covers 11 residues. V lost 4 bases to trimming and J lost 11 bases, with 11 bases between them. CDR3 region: CASSLGEEQYF. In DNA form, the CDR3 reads TGTGCCAGCAGCCTCGGGGAAGAGCAGTACTTC.

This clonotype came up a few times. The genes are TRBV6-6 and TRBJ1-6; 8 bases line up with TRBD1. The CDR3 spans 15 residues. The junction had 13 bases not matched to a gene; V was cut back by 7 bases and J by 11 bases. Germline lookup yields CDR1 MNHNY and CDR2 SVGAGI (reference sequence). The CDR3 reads CASTPEETGVTPLHF. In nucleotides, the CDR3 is TGTGCCAGCACCCCGGAGGAGACAGGGGTCACACCCCTCCACTTT.

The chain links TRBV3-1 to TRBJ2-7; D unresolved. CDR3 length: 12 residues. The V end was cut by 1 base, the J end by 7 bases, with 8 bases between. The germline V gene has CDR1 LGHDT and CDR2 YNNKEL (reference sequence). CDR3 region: CASSQGRIEQYF. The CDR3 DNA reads TGTGCCAGCAGCCAAGGCAGAATTGAGCAGTACTTC.

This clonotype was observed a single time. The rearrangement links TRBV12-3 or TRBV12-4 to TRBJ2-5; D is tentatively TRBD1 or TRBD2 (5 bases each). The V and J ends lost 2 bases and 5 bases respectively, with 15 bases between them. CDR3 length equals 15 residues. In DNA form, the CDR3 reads TGTGCCAGCAGTTTAAAGGCAGGGAGTGGGGAGACCCAGTACTTC. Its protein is CASSLKAGSGETQYF.

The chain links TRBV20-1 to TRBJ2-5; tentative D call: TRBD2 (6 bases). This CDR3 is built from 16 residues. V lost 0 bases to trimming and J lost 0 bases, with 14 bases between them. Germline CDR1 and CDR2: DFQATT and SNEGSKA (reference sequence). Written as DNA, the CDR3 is TGCAGTGCTAGAGATCTGGTCGGGAGATACCAAGAGACCCAGTACTTC. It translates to CSARDLVGRYQETQYF.

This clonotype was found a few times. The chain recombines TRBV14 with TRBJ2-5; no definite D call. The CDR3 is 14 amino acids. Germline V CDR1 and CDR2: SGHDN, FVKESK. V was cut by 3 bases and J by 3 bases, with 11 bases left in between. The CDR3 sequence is CASSHSFYEETQYF. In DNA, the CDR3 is TGTGCCAGCAGCCACTCTTTCTACGAAGAGACCCAGTACTTC. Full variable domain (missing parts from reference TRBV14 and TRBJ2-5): EAGVTQFPSHSVIEKGQTVTLRCDPISGHDNLYWYRRVMGKEIKFLLHFVKESKQDESGMPNNRFLAERTGGTYSTLKVQPAELEDSGVYFCASSHSFYEETQYFGPGTRLLVL.

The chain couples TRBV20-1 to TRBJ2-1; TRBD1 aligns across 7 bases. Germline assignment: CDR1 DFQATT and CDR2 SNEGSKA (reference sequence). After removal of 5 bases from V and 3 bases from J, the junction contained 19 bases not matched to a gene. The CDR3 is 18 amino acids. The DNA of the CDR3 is TGCAGTGCTCCCTCCCCTTCGACAGGGCCTTTTATCTACAATGAGCAGTTCTTC. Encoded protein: CSAPSPSTGPFIYNEQFF.

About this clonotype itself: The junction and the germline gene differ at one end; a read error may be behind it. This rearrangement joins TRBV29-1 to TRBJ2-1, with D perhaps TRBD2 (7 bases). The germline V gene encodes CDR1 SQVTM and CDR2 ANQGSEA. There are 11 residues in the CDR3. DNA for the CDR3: TGCAGTGTTGGGGGGGCGGGGGAGCAGTTCTTC. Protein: CSVGGAGEQFF.

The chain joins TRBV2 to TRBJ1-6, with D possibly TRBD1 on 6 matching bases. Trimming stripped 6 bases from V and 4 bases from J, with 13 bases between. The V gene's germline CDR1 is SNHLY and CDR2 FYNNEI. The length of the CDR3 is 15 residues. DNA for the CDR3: TGTGCCAGCAGGGAACGGACAGCATATAATTCACCCCTCCACTTT. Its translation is CASRERTAYNSPLHF. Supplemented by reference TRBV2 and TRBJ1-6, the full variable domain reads EPEVTQTPSHQVTQMGQEVILRCVPISNHLYFYWYRQILGQKVEFLVSFYNNEISEKSEIFDDQFSVERPDGSNFTLKIRSTKLEDSAMYFCASRERTAYNSPLHFGNGTRLTVT.

Here the CDR3 reads CSARDRMGVTETQYF. The CDR3 bases are TGCAGTGCTAGAGATCGGATGGGAGTGACAGAGACCCAGTACTTC. This chain connects TRBV20-1 to TRBJ2-7, with a weak D call TRBD2 (5 bases). The closer fit of TRBJ2-5 to the DNA end suggests the J call may be wrong. CDR3 length equals 15 residues. Germline V gene lookup returns CDR1 DFQATT and CDR2 SNEGSKA (reference sequence).

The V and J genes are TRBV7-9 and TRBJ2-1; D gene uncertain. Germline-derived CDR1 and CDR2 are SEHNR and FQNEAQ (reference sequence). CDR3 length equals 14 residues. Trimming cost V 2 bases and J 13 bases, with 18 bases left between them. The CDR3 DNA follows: TGTGCCAGCAGCTTACCGACCCCACAAGAGACCCAGTTCTTC. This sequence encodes CASSLPTPQETQFF.